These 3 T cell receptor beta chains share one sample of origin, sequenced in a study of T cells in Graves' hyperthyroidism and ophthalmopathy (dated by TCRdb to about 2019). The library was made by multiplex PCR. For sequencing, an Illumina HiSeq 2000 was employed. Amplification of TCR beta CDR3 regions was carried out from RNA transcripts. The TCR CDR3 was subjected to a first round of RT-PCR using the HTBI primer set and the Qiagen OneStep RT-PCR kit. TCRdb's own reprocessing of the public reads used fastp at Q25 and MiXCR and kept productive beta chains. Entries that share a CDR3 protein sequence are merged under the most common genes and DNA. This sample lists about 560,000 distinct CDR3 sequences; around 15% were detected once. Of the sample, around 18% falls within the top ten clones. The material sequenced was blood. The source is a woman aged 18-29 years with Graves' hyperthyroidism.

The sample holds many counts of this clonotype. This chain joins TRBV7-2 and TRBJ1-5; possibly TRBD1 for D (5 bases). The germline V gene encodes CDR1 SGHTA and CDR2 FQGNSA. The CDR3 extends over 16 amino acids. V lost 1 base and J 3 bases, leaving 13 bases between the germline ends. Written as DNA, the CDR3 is TGTGCCAGCAGCTTAGATGGCAGGGTAGCCAATCAGCCCCAGCATTTT. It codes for CASSLDGRVANQPQHF.

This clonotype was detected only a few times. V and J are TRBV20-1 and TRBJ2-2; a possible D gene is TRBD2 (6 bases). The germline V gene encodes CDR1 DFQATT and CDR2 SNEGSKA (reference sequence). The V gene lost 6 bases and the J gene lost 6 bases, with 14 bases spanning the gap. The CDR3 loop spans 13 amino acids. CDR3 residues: CSAHGSVPGELFF. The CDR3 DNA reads TGCAGTGCCCACGGGAGCGTTCCCGGGGAGCTGTTTTTT.

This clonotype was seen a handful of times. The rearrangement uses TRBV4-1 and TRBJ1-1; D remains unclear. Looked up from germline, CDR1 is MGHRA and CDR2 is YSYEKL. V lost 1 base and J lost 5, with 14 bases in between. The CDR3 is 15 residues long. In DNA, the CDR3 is TGCGCCAGCAGCCAAGTGCAAGACGGTGGGACTGAAGCTTTCTTT. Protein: CASSQVQDGGTEAFF.